This T cell receptor beta chain was identified in a study of shared clonotypes between healthy human individuals. CDR3 length equals 14 residues. Germline V gene sequence: CDR1 MNHEY, CDR2 SMNVEV (reference sequence). The V end lost 6 bases, the J end lost 5 bases, and 17 bases lay between the germline ends. CD8 cells classed as naive were CD45RO-negative and positively selected for CCR7, excluding terminally differentiated effector memory CD45RA+ cells. For this clone: Antigen unknown.

Original analysis: Junction-only immunoSEQ data arrived without quality scores, meaning filtering differed. The protocol was immunoSEQ multiplex PCR, while the TCRdb copy is restricted to in-frame clones and leaves out a portion. The D gene and trimming were derived from the DNA, and the V and J assignments and clone size from that table. This sample has 760,000 or so clones, with roughly 96% found just once. General study points: A reduction in generation probabilities was seen for non-shared clonotypes relative to those shared by all four donors.

The specimen was naive CD8+ T cells sorted from blood. The receptor was isolated from a man aged 30 to 45 in good health. The chain uses TRBV27 and TRBJ2-7; no reliable D call. The CDR3 DNA is TGTGCCAGCAGCCCTAGACCTTCAGGCAACGAGCAGTACTTC. It translates to CASSPRPSGNEQYF.